This T cell receptor beta chain was found in a study of blood T cell repertoires in COVID-19. Study-wide background: Sites across the United States, Italy and Spain contributed samples from acute and convalescent COVID-19.

The germline V gene encodes CDR1 SGHTA and CDR2 FQGNSA. Between the trimmed V and J ends, which lost 1 base and 7 bases, there was a span of 5 bases. This CDR3 contains 12 residues. Libraries were prepared by immunoSEQ multiplex PCR; TCRdb keeps only in-frame clonotypes and omits some of them. Found here are about 170,000 clones, around 85% of them singletons; the top ten hold roughly 1.3%. The receptor was isolated from a man in his 60s who had recovered from COVID-19. The chain has TRBV7-2 and TRBJ1-5; D ambiguous. Material: peripheral blood. The CDR3 protein is CASSLGTQPQHF. The CDR3 region has the DNA TGTGCCAGCAGCTTAGGCACACAGCCCCAGCATTTT.